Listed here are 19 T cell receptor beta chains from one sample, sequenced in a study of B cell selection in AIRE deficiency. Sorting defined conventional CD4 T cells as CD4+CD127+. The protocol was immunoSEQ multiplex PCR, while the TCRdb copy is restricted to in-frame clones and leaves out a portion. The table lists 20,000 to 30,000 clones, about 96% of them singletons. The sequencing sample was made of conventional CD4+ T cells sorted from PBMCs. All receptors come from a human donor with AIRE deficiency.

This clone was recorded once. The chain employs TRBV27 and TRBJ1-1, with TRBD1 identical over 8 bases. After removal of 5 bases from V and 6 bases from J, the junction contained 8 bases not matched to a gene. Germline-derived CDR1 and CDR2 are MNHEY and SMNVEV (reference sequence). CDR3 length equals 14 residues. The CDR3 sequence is CASSRDRGRAEAFF. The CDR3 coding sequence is TGTGCCAGCAGTCGCGACAGGGGAAGGGCTGAAGCTTTCTTT.

CDR3 sequence: CASSTTSSTDTQYF. For the CDR3, the DNA is TGTGCCAGTAGTACGACTAGCTCCACAGATACGCAGTATTTT. This sequence joins TRBV19 and TRBJ2-3, with 7 bases identical to TRBD2. Germline V CDR1 and CDR2: LNHDA, SQIVND (reference sequence). The CDR3 length is 14 residues. V shed 4 bases and J 2 bases; nucleotides not matched to a gene: 3.

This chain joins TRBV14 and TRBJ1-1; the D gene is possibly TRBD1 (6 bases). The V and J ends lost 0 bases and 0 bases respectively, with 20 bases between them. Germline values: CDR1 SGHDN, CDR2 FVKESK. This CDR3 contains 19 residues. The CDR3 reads CASSQDKGAGAFMNTEAFF. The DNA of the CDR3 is TGTGCCAGCAGCCAAGATAAAGGGGCAGGGGCCTTCATGAACACTGAAGCTTTCTTT.

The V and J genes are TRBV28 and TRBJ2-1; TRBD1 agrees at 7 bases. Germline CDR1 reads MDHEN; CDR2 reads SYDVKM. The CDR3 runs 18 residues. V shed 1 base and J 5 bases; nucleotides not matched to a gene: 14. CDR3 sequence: CASSLLILTRDRDNEQFF. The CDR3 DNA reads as TGTGCCAGCAGTTTATTAATATTGACGCGAGACAGGGACAATGAGCAGTTCTTC.

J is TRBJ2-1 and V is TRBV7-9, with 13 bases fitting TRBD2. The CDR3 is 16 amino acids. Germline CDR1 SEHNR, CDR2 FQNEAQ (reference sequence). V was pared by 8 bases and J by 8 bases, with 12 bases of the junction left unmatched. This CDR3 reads CASSSPGLAGPDEQFF. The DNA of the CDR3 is TGTGCCAGCTCGTCTCCGGGACTAGCGGGACCCGATGAGCAGTTCTTC. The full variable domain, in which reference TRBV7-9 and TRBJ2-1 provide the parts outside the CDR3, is DTGVSQNPRHKITKRGQNVTFRCDPISEHNRLYWYRQTLGQGPEFLTYFQNEAQLEKSRLLSDRFSAERPKGSFSTLEIQRTEQGDSAMYLCASSSPGLAGPDEQFFGPGTRLTVL.

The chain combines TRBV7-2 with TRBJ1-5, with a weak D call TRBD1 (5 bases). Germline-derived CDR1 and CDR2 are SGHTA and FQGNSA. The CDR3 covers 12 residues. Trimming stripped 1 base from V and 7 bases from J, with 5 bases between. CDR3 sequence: CASSLGGQPQHF. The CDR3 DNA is TGTGCCAGCAGCTTAGGGGGCCAGCCCCAGCATTTT.

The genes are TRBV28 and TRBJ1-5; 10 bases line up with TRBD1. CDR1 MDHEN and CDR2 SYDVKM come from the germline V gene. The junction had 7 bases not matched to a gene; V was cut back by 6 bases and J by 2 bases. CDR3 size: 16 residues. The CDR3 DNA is TGTGCCAGCAGCGACAGGGGGCGCGCGGGCAATCAGCCCCAGCATTTT. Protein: CASSDRGRAGNQPQHF.

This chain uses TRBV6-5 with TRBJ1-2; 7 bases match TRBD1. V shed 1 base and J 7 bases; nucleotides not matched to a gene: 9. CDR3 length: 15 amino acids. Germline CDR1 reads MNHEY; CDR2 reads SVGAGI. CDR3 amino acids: CASSYYKTGTFGYTF. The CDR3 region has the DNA TGTGCCAGCAGTTACTATAAGACAGGGACCTTTGGCTACACCTTC.

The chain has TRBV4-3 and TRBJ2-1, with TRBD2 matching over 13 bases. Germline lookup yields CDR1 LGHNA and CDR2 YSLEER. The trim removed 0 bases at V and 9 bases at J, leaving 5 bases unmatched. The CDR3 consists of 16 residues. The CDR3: CASSQDRTSGSGEQFF. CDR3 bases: TGCGCCAGCAGCCAAGATCGGACTAGCGGGAGTGGTGAGCAGTTCTTC.

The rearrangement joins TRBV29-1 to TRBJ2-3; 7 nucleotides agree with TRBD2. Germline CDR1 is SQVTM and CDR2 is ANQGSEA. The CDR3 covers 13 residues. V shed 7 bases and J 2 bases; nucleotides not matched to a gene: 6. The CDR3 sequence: CSGGGWATDTQYF. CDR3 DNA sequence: TGCAGCGGGGGAGGGTGGGCCACAGATACGCAGTATTTT.

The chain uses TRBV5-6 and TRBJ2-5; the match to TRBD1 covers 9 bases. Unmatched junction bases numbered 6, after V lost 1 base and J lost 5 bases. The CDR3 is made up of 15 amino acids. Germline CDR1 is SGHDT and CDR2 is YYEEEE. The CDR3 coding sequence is TGTGCCAGCAGCTTGTCGGGACAGGGTATGGAGACCCAGTACTTC. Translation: CASSLSGQGMETQYF.

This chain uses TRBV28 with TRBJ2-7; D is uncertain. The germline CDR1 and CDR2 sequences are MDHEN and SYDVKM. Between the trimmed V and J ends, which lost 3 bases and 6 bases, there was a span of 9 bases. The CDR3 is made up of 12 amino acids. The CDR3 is CASSFRSLEQYF. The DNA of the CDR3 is TGTGCCAGCAGTTTCCGTAGCCTCGAGCAGTACTTC.

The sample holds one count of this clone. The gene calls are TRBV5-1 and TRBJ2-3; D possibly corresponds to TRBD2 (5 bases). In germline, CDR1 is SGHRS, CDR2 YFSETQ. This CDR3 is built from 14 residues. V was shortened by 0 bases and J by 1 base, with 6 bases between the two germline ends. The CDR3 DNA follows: TGCGCCAGCAGCTTGGGAGCGGGCACAGATACGCAGTATTTT. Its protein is CASSLGAGTDTQYF.

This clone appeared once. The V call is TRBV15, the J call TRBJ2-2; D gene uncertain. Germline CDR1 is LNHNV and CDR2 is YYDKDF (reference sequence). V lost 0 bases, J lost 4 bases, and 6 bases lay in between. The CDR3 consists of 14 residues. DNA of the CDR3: TGTGCCACCAGCAGAGAAAGAACCACCGGGGAGCTGTTTTTT. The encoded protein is CATSRERTTGELFF.

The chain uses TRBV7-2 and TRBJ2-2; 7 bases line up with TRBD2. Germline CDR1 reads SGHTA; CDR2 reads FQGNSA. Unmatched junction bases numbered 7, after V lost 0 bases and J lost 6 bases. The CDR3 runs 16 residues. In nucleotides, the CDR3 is TGTGCCAGCAGCTTAGCGGGCGGAGGGAGGGCCGGGGAGCTGTTTTTT. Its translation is CASSLAGGGRAGELFF.

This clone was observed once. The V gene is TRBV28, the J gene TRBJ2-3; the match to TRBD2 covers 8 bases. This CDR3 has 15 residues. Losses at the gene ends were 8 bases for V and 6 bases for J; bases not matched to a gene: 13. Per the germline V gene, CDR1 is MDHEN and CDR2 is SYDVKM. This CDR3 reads CASQPPGLVLDTQYF. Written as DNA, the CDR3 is TGTGCCAGCCAACCGCCGGGACTAGTTCTGGATACGCAGTATTTT.

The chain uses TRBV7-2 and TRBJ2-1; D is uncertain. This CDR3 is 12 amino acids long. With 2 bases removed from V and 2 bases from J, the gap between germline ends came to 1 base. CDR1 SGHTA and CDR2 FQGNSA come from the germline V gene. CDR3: CASSLTYNEQFF. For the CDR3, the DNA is TGTGCCAGCAGCTTAACCTACAATGAGCAGTTCTTC.

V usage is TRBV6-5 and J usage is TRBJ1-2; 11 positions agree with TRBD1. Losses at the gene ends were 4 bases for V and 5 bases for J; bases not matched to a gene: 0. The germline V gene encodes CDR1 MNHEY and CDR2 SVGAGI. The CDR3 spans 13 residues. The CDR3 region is CASSWDRGYGYTF. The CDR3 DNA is TGTGCCAGCAGTTGGGACAGGGGGTATGGCTACACCTTC.

The CDR3 loop is CAWGHSSYEQYF. The CDR3 DNA follows: TGTGCCTGGGGTCACAGCTCCTACGAGCAGTACTTC. V is TRBV30 and J is TRBJ2-5; D is ambiguous. The last part of the DNA fits TRBJ2-7 better; the J call may be wrong. Germline V gives CDR1 GTSNPN, CDR2 SVGIG (reference sequence). The CDR3 loop spans 12 amino acids.